This T cell receptor beta chain is drawn from a study of PD-L1 blockade in urothelial cancer (dated by TCRdb to about 2017). Regarding the research as a whole: All patients started therapy in the mid-2010s and received atezolizumab 1,200 mg intravenously every 3 weeks. About 85% of the roughly 29 patients were males with bladder-origin urothelial cancer, and about 60% of the 29 reported a prior smoking history. An ECOG performance status of 0 or 1 was recorded for the patients, and 0 to 3 prior chemotherapy regimens had been received by the patients. Blood samples were analyzed at two time points: 3 weeks after treatment start (second dose) and 6 weeks after treatment start. Blood samples yielded a median of about 150,000 T cells and approximately 83,000 unique TCRs, with median clonality roughly 0.084. The study, an exploratory multi-omic analysis, examined somatic, immune and clinical correlates of response to PD-L1 blockade with atezolizumab in urothelial cancer. Pretreatment tumor samples, along with matched peripheral blood serially collected before and after atezolizumab treatment, were subjected to TCR sequencing. Durable clinical benefit was defined as a progression-free survival longer than 6 months, and TCR features were additionally tested against progression-free survival and overall survival. In the same patients who had TCR sequencing, pretreatment tumors also underwent whole exome sequencing and RNA sequencing. Several patients reached durable clinical benefit, while 20 patients did not. Pretreatment blood TCR-seq was available for around 29 patients, at least one posttreatment blood collection was obtained for around 25 patients, and tumor TCR-seq was available for around 25 patients.

Notes on this clone: What antigen it recognizes has not been identified. No base quality information exists; no much larger clone differs at one position.

The study at large found these results: Among patients with durable benefit, tumor-associated TCR clones showed greater expansion in peripheral blood 3 weeks after treatment started (n of about 21, p = 0.022). Small sample size (n ≈ 29) and many exploratory analyses mean the results are intended to be hypothesis-generating. Improved progression-free and overall survival was associated with having pretreatment peripheral blood TCR clonality below the median.

To estimate absolute template abundance from read counts, synthetic TCR analog templates were spiked into each PCR. The immunoSEQ assay was used to amplify TCRbeta CDR3 regions from genomic DNA with bias-controlled V and J gene primers. Rearranged TCRbeta segments were sequenced at approximately 20X coverage. Concerning the study's data processing: Clustering was used to correct sequencing errors, and CDR3s were annotated against IMGT to assign V, D and J genes. Only productive TCRbeta rearrangements were used in downstream analyses, excluding out-of-frame or stop-codon sequences. Clonality was calculated as one minus the Shannon entropy normalized by the log of the number of unique productive sequences. Fisher's exact test with Benjamini-Hochberg correction, using a cutoff of adjusted p below 0.01, was how clones that differed between time points or between blood and tumor were identified. Not all clones reach the TCRdb copy of this immuneACCESS table, which keeps in-frame sequences only. Checked studies attribute under half of the gap to unresolved V genes and leave the rest unexplained. That table gives V, J and clone size, and the DNA gave D and trimming. For this sample there are some 97,000 clones; roughly nine tenths appear just once. The top ten clones comprise approximately 0.88% of the sample.

The cohort comprised 30 or so patients with locally advanced or metastatic urothelial carcinoma treated at Memorial Sloan Kettering on a trial protocol. Peripheral blood mononuclear cells were collected pretreatment and during treatment, at between 1 and 8 total time points per patient. The Qiagen DNeasy Blood extraction kit was used to purify genomic DNA from total PBMCs and from tumor samples. PBMCs were collected pretreatment and during treatment and were isolated and stored as previously described. The receptor was derived from an elderly woman with urothelial cancer. Material: PBMCs, obtained around atezolizumab (anti-PD-L1) treatment.

The CDR3 sequence is CAWSVYLAGYTGELFF. The DNA reads TGTGCCTGGAGTGTGTACCTAGCGGGATACACCGGGGAGCTGTTTTTT. The rearrangement combines TRBV30 with TRBJ2-2, with TRBD2 matching 9 junction bases. From its cysteine to its phenylalanine, the CDR3 spans 16 amino acids. Only CDR3 DNA is held: 48 bases, read in frame from base 1. Looking up the germline V gene (reference sequence) yields CDR1 GTSNPN and CDR2 SVGIG. Clipping removes 0 bases from V and 3 bases from J, with 5 as the unmatched junction base count.